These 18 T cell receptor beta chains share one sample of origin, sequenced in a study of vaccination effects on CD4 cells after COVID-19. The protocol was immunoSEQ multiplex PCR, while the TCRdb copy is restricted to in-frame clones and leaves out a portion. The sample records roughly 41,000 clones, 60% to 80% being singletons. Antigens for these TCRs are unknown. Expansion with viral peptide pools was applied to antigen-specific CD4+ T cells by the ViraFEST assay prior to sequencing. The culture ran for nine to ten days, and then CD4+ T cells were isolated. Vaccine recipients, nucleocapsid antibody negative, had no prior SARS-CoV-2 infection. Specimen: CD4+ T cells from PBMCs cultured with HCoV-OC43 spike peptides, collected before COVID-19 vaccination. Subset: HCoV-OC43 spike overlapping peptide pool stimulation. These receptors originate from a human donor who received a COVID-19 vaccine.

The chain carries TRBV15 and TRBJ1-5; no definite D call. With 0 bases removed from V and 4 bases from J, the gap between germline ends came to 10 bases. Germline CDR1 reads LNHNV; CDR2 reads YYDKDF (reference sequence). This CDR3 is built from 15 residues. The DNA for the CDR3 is TGTGCCACCAGCAGAGACCCCAGCGCTAATCAGCCCCAGCATTTT. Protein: CATSRDPSANQPQHF.

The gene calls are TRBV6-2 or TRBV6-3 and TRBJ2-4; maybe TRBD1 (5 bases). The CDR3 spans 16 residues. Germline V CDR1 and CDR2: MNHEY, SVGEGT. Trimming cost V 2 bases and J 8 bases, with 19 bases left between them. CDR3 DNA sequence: TGTGCCAGCAGTTACAGGATAGGCATAGGGGCCCACATTCAGTACTTC. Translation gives CASSYRIGIGAHIQYF.

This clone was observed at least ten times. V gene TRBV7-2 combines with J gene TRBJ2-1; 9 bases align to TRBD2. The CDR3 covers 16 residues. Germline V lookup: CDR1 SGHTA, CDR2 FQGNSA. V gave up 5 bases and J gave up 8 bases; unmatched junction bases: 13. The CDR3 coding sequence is TGTGCCAGCAGCGAAAAGAGGGGAGCGGGGGGCGATGAGCAGTTCTTC. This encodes CASSEKRGAGGDEQFF.

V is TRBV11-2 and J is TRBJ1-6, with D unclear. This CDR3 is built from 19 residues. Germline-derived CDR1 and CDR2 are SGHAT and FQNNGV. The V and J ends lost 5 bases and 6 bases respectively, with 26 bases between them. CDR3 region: CASSATLSERPILNSPLHF. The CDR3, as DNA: TGTGCCAGCAGCGCCACCCTTTCGGAGAGACCTATCCTTAATTCACCCCTCCACTTT.

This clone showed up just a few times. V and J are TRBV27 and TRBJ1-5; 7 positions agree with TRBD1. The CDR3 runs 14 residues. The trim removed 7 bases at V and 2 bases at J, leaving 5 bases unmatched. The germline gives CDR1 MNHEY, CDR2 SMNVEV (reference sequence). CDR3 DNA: TGTGCCAGCACCGCAGGACAGGGCAATCAGCCCCAGCATTTT. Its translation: CASTAGQGNQPQHF.

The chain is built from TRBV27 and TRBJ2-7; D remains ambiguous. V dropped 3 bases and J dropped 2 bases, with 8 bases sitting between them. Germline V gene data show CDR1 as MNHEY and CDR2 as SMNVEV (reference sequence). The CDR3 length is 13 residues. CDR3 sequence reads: CASSLSQPYEQYF. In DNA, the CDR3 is TGTGCCAGCAGTTTGTCACAGCCCTACGAGCAGTACTTC.

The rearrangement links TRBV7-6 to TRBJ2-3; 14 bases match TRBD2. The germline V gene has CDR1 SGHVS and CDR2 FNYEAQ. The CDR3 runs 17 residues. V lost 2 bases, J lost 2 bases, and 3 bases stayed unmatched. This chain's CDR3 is CASSLRTSGRNTDTQYF. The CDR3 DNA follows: TGTGCCAGCAGCTTAAGGACTAGCGGGAGGAACACAGATACGCAGTATTTT.

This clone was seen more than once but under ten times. In DNA form, the CDR3 reads TGTGCCAGCAGTGAATTTGTGGACTTTGCGCGCGCAGGCTACACCTTC. This sequence encodes CASSEFVDFARAGYTF. This chain joins TRBV6-1 and TRBJ1-2; D unresolved. The germline V and J ends were trimmed by 2 bases and 8 bases, with 21 bases remaining between them. This CDR3 contains 16 residues. Germline values: CDR1 MNHNS, CDR2 SASEGT.

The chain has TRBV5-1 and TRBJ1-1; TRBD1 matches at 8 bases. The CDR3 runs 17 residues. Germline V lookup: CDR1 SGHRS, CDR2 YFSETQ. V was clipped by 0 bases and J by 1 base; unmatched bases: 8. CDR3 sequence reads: CASSLGAGGLGNTEAFF. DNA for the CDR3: TGCGCCAGCAGCTTGGGGGCAGGGGGCTTGGGGAACACTGAAGCTTTCTTT. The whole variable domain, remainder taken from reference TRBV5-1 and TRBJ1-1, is KAGVTQTPRYLIKTRGQQVTLSCSPISGHRSVSWYQQTPGQGLQFLFEYFSETQRNKGNFPGRFSGRQFSNSRSEMNVSTLELGDSALYLCASSLGAGGLGNTEAFFGQGTRLTVV.

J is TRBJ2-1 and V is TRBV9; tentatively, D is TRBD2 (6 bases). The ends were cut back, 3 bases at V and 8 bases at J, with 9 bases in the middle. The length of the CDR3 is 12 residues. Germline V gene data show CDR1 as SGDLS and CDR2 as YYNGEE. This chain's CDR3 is CASSAGEYEQFF. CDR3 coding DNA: TGTGCCAGCAGCGCGGGGGAGTATGAGCAGTTCTTC.

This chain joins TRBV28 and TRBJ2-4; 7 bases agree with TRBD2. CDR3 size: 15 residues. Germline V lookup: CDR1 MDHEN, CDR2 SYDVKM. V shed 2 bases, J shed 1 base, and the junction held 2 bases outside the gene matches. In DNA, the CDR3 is TGTGCCAGCAGTTTAGCGGGGGTGGCCAAAAACATTCAGTACTTC. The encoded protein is CASSLAGVAKNIQYF.

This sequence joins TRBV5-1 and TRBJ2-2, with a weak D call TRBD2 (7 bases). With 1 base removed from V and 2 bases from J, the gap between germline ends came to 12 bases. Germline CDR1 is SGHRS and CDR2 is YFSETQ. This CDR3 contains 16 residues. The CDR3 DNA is TGCGCCAGCAGCTTGTTTGGGGGGGCAAACACCGGGGAGCTGTTTTTT. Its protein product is CASSLFGGANTGELFF.

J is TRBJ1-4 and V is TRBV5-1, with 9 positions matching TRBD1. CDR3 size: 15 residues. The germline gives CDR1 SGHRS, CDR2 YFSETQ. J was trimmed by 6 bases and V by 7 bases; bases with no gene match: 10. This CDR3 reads CASCAPDRGDEKLFF. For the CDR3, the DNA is TGCGCCAGCTGCGCACCGGACAGGGGTGATGAAAAACTGTTTTTT.

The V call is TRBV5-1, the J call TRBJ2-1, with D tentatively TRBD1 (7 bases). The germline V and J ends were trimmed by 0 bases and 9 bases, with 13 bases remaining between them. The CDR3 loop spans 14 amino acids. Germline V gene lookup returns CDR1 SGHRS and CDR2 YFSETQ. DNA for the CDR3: TGCGCCAGCAGCTTGGATTGGCAGGGGGGTGAGCAGTTCTTC. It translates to CASSLDWQGGEQFF.

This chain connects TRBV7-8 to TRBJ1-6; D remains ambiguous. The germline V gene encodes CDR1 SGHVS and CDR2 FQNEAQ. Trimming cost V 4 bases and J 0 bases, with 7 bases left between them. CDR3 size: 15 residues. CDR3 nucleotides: TGTGCCAGCAGCTATGATGACTCCTATAATTCACCCCTCCACTTT. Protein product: CASSYDDSYNSPLHF. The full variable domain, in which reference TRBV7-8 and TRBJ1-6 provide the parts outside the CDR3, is GAGVSQSPRYKVAKRGQDVALRCDPISGHVSLFWYQQALGQGPEFLTYFQNEAQLDKSGLPSDRFFAERPEGSVSTLKIQRTQQEDSAVYLCASSYDDSYNSPLHFGNGTRLTVT.

CDR3 sequence reads: CASTLAGVLNTQYF. The CDR3 DNA reads TGCGCCAGTACATTAGCGGGGGTCTTAAATACGCAGTATTTT. The V call is TRBV5-1, the J call TRBJ2-3, with TRBD2 matching 9 bases. The V and J ends lost 8 bases and 7 bases, in that order; junction bases with no gene match: 11. Germline V gene data show CDR1 as SGHRS and CDR2 as YFSETQ. The CDR3 sequence is 14 residues long.

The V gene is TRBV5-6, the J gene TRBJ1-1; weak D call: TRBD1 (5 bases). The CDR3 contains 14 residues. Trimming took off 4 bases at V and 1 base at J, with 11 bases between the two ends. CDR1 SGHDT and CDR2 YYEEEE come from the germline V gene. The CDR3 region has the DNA TGTGCCAGCAGCCAGGGACTCCCGAACACTGAAGCTTTCTTT. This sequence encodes CASSQGLPNTEAFF.

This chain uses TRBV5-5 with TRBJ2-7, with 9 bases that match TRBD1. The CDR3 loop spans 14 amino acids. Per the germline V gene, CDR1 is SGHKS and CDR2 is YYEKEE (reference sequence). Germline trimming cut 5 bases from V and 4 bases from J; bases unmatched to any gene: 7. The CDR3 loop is CASRVDRGLYEQYF. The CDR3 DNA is TGTGCCAGCAGAGTAGACAGGGGGTTATACGAGCAGTACTTC.